Listed below are T cell receptor beta chains from one sample, sequenced in a study of human T cells and chemical hapten exposure. One entry per CDR3 protein results from TCRdb running MiXCR on the RACE reads. The sample yields more than 70,000 distinct CDR3 sequences, approximately 12% seen once. The sequenced sample was whole blood, obtained in connection with sensitization to the hapten diphenylcyclopropenone (DPC). All receptors come from an older woman with alopecia areata. Some clones in this sample may be carry-over from other donors' samples. Each CDR3 is given with its conserved first and last residue. A D gene is named only where the DNA matches it firmly. Size is omitted from some rows. Given values are once, few, many or a class for expanded clones.

.,14,TRBV27,TRBJ1-1,.,CASSPFGARTEAFF,TGTGCCAGCAGCCCTTTTGGGGCGCGAACTGAAGCTTTCTTT
.,15,TRBV7-6,TRBJ1-4,.,CASSLARAPNEKLFF,TGTGCCAGCAGCTTAGCCAGGGCACCTAATGAAAAACTGTTTTTT
TRBD1,19,TRBV5-1,TRBJ1-6,.,CASNVNQRSGQGTRSPLHF,TGCGCCAGCAACGTTAACCAACGGTCGGGACAGGGTACGAGATCACCCCTCCACTTT
TRBD1,16,TRBV5-1,TRBJ2-3,.,CASSLDTGGGTDTQYF,TGCGCCAGCAGCTTGGACACAGGGGGTGGCACAGATACGCAGTATTTT
.,14,TRBV6-5,TRBJ2-2,many,CASSYAGYTGELFF,TGTGCCAGCAGTTACGCAGGGTACACCGGGGAGCTGTTTTTT
TRBD2,15,TRBV2,TRBJ2-1,many,CASSVRGDSYNEQFF,TGTGCCAGCAGCGTGCGGGGGGACTCCTACAATGAGCAGTTCTTC
TRBD2,13,TRBV20-1,TRBJ2-3,few,CSARLAGADTQYF,TGCAGTGCTAGACTAGCGGGGGCAGATACGCAGTATTTT
TRBD2,18,TRBV2,TRBJ2-3,.,CASRPLGLAGARGDTQYF,TGTGCCAGCAGGCCACTGGGACTAGCGGGGGCCCGAGGAGATACGCAGTATTTT
TRBD2,15,TRBV12-3/TRBV12-4,TRBJ2-1,few,CASSLLAGSYNEQFF,TGTGCCAGCAGTCTACTAGCGGGCTCCTACAATGAGCAGTTCTTC
TRBD2,15,TRBV10-1,TRBJ2-3,.,CASSESGEVTDTQYF,TGCGCCAGCAGTGAGAGCGGGGAGGTCACAGATACGCAGTATTTT
.,16,TRBV7-9,TRBJ1-1,few,CASSLPGALMNTEAFF,TGTGCCAGCAGCTTACCTGGGGCTCTCATGAACACTGAAGCTTTCTTT
TRBD2,16,TRBV11-2,TRBJ2-5,many,CASSPWKRGAGETQYF,TGTGCCAGCAGCCCTTGGAAGCGGGGGGCCGGGGAGACCCAGTACTTC
TRBD1,16,TRBV4-2,TRBJ1-2,many,CASGHTGTGASYGYTF,TGTGCCAGCGGACACACGGGGACAGGGGCGTCCTATGGCTACACCTTC
.,13,TRBV18,TRBJ1-4,many,CASSPPSTGQLFF,TGTGCCAGCTCACCACCGTCCACCGGGCAACTGTTTTTT
TRBD1,13,TRBV5-5,TRBJ2-1,.,CASSAEGGTEQFF,TGTGCCAGCAGCGCAGAAGGGGGCACTGAGCAGTTCTTC
TRBD1,16,TRBV12-3/TRBV12-4,TRBJ2-5,many,CASSHNRGPLQETQYF,TGTGCCAGCAGCCACAACAGGGGCCCGCTCCAAGAGACCCAGTACTTC
.,11,TRBV2,TRBJ2-1,.,CASIAPDEQFF,TGTGCCAGCATCGCACCAGATGAGCAGTTCTTC
.,14,TRBV20-1,TRBJ1-5,many,CSARKSYSNQPQHF,TGCAGTGCTAGGAAGAGTTATAGCAATCAGCCCCAGCATTTT
.,13,TRBV7-9,TRBJ2-7,few,CASSLSGTGEQYF,TGTGCCAGCAGCTTAAGTGGGACGGGCGAGCAGTACTTC
.,13,TRBV5-4,TRBJ2-2,many,CASSVANTGELFF,TGTGCCAGCAGCGTCGCGAACACCGGGGAGCTGTTTTTT
.,14,TRBV3-1,TRBJ2-5,many,CASSPPRYQETQYF,TGTGCCAGCAGCCCCCCGCGGTACCAAGAGACCCAGTACTTC
.,15,TRBV12-3/TRBV12-4,TRBJ1-5,many,CASSFTGESNQPQHF,TGTGCCAGCAGTTTCACCGGGGAAAGCAATCAGCCCCAGCATTTT
TRBD1,16,TRBV2,TRBJ1-2,many,CASSGEVAGGFYGYTF,TGTGCCAGCAGTGGCGAGGTCGCAGGGGGCTTCTATGGCTACACCTTC
.,14,TRBV5-1,TRBJ2-2,many,CASSPGQSGGELFF,TGCGCCAGCAGCCCAGGACAGTCAGGCGGGGAGCTGTTTTTT
.,14,TRBV5-1,TRBJ2-3,few,CASSSSGLTDTQYF,TGCGCCAGCAGCTCCAGCGGACTCACAGATACGCAGTATTTT
TRBD1,17,TRBV7-9,TRBJ2-1,many,CASSSRAGTEFSNEQFF,TGTGCCAGCAGCTCCCGGGCCGGGACAGAGTTCTCCAATGAGCAGTTCTTC
.,10,TRBV7-9,TRBJ1-1,.,CASTPGEAFF,TGTGCCAGCACCCCTGGGGAAGCTTTCTTT
.,12,TRBV29-1,TRBJ1-3,many,CSVETYGNTIYF,TGCAGCGTTGAAACCTACGGAAACACCATATATTTT
.,16,TRBV6-1,TRBJ1-2,.,CASSEATGNTNYGYTF,TGTGCCAGCAGTGAAGCAACAGGGAATACTAACTATGGCTACACCTTC
TRBD1,15,TRBV6-1,TRBJ2-1,many,CATGAGTGDIHEQFF,TGTGCCACCGGAGCGGGGACAGGGGATATCCATGAGCAGTTCTTC
TRBD2,19,TRBV7-9,TRBJ2-2,many,CASRQPGTSGIANTGELFF,TGTGCCAGCAGGCAACCCGGGACTAGCGGGATAGCGAACACCGGGGAGCTGTTTTTT
.,13,TRBV3-1,TRBJ1-6,.,CASSQVERSPLHF,TGTGCCAGCAGCCAAGTGGAGCGATCACCCCTCCACTTT
TRBD2,16,TRBV7-9,TRBJ2-3,few,CASSVGLAGGTDTQYF,TGTGCCAGCAGCGTGGGACTAGCGGGGGGCACAGATACGCAGTATTTT
TRBD2,14,TRBV29-1,TRBJ2-3,many,CSSSAGELTDTQYF,TGCAGCAGCTCAGCGGGGGAACTCACAGATACGCAGTATTTT
.,13,TRBV3-1,TRBJ2-7,few,CASSQPSSYEQYF,TGTGCCAGCAGCCAACCAAGCTCCTACGAGCAGTACTTC
.,16,TRBV6-5,TRBJ2-2,.,CASSYALSQVTGELFF,TGTGCCAGCAGTTACGCCTTGTCACAGGTCACCGGGGAGCTGTTTTTT
.,16,TRBV18,TRBJ1-1,few,CASSPFSEGSAVEAFF,TGTGCCAGCTCACCTTTCTCTGAAGGTTCAGCTGTTGAAGCTTTCTTT
.,13,TRBV2,TRBJ1-2,many,CASSRQPIEGYTF,TGTGCCAGCAGTAGGCAGCCGATTGAGGGCTACACCTTC
TRBD1,14,TRBV11-2,TRBJ1-1,few,CASSLRDIGGKAFF,TGTGCCAGCAGCTTAAGAGACATAGGGGGCAAAGCTTTCTTT
.,12,TRBV2,TRBJ2-7,.,CASSTDSYEQYF,TGTGCCAGCAGCACGGACTCCTACGAGCAGTACTTC
.,15,TRBV5-1,TRBJ2-3,many,CASSLGVDMADTQYF,TGCGCCAGCAGCTTGGGGGTGGACATGGCAGATACGCAGTATTTT
.,13,TRBV2,TRBJ1-1,.,CASRREINTEAFF,TGTGCCAGCAGGAGGGAGATCAACACTGAAGCTTTCTTT
.,18,TRBV19,TRBJ1-4,.,CASSIGHGSFATNEKLFF,TGTGCCAGTAGTATCGGGCACGGATCCTTTGCAACTAATGAAAAACTGTTTTTT
.,14,TRBV11-3,TRBJ2-3,many,CASSLEASTDTQYF,TGTGCCAGCAGCTTGGAGGCTAGCACAGATACGCAGTATTTT
.,11,TRBV5-5,TRBJ1-2,.,CASSLGPLYTF,TGTGCCAGCAGTTTGGGCCCCCTCTACACCTTC
TRBD1,15,TRBV18,TRBJ1-2,many,CASSPSGTGAYGYTF,TGTGCCAGCTCACCATCCGGGACAGGTGCCTATGGCTACACCTTC